The clone carrying this T cell receptor (beta chain) has a count of ten or more. The sample originates from a study of T cells in Graves' hyperthyroidism and ophthalmopathy. The TCR beta CDR3 regions underwent amplification using RNA transcripts as the source. The HTBI primer set drove a first-round RT-PCR of the TCR CDR3. Each CDR3 protein gets one entry after TCRdb re-called the multiplex PCR reads with MiXCR. The repertoire has hundreds of thousands of distinct CDR3 sequences, roughly 40% of them found once; the top ten carry around 9.3%. CDR1 and CDR2 (germline): SNHLY, FYNNEI. The CDR3 extends over 13 amino acids. J lost 7 bases, V lost 7 bases, and 7 bases had no gene match. Participants, patients aged 18 to 65, had newly diagnosed hyperthyroidism with a duration under 2 months.

This receptor was identified in a man aged 18 to 29 with Graves' hyperthyroidism. The chain carries TRBV2 and TRBJ1-5; TRBD1 matches at 7 bases. The sample taken for sequencing was blood. CDR3: CASNKRGLQPQHF. The DNA for the CDR3 is TGTGCCAGCAATAAAAGGGGGCTACAGCCCCAGCATTTT.